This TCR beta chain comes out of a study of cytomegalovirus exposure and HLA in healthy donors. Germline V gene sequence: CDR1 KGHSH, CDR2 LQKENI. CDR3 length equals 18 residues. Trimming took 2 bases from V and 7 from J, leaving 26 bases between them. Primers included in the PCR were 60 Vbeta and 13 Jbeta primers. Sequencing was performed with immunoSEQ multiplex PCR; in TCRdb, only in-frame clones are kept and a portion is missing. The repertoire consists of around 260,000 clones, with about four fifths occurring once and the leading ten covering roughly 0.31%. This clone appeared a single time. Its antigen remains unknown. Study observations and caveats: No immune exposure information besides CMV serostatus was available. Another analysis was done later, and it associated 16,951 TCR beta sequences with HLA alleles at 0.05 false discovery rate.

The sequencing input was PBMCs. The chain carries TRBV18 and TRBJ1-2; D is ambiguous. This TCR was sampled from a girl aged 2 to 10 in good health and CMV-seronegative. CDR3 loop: CASSPIKGLQRMFGGYTF. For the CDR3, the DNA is TGTGCCAGCTCACCAATAAAAGGCCTCCAGAGGATGTTTGGTGGCTACACCTTC.